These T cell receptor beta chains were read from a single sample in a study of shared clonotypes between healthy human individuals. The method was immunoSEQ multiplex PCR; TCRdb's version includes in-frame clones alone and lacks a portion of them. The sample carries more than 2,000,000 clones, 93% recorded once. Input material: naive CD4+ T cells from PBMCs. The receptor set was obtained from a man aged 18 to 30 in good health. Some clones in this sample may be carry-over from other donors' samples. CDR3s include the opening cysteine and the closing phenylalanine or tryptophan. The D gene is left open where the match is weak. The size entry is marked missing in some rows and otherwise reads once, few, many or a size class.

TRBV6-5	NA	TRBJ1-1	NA	CASSLTQVPTEAFF	TGTGCCAGCAGTCTGACCCAGGTCCCCACTGAAGCTTTCTTT
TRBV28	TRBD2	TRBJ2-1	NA	CASSLSPGTSGPYSSYNEQFF	TGTGCCAGCAGCCTGAGCCCCGGGACTAGCGGGCCCTATAGCTCCTACAATGAGCAGTTCTTC
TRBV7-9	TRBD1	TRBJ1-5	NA	CASSLANLDRGNQPQHF	TGTGCCAGCAGCTTAGCGAACCTCGACAGGGGGAACCAGCCCCAGCATTTT
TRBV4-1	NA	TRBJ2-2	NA	CASSQEVGNTGELFF	TGCGCCAGCAGCCAAGAGGTGGGGAACACCGGGGAGCTGTTTTTT
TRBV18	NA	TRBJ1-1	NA	CASSQSVNTEAFF	TGTGCCAGCTCACAAAGCGTGAACACTGAAGCTTTCTTT
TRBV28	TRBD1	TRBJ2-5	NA	CASRTTGTGGTQYF	TGTGCCAGCAGGACCACCGGGACAGGGGGCACCCAGTACTTC
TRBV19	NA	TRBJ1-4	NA	CASRWGQEKLFF	TGTGCCAGTAGATGGGGACAAGAAAAACTGTTTTTT
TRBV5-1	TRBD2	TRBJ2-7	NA	CASSATPLAYFHEQYF	TGCGCCAGCAGCGCAACCCCACTAGCGTATTTTCACGAGCAGTACTTC
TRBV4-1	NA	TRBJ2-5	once	CASSPKTSLAQYF	TGCGCCAGCAGCCCCAAGACAAGCCTGGCCCAGTACTTC
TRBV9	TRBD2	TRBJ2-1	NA	CASSVAAGEYNEQFF	TGTGCCAGCAGCGTAGCGGCGGGAGAGTATAATGAGCAGTTCTTC
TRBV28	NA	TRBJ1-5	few	CASSPLAGDQPQHF	TGTGCCAGCAGTCCCCTGGCAGGGGATCAGCCCCAGCATTTT
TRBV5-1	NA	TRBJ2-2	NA	CASSSGVANTGELFF	TGCGCCAGCAGCTCAGGGGTTGCGAACACCGGGGAGCTGTTTTTT
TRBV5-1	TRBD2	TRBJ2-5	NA	CASSSTSGRQETQYF	TGCGCCAGCAGCTCGACTAGCGGCCGCCAAGAGACCCAGTACTTC
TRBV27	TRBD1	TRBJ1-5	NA	CASSRQGALQPQHF	TGTGCCAGCAGTCGTCAGGGGGCCCTTCAGCCCCAGCATTTT
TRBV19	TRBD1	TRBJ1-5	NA	CASSQPYPTGLRPNQPQHF	TGTGCCAGTAGTCAACCCTATCCGACAGGGCTCCGTCCTAATCAGCCCCAGCATTTT
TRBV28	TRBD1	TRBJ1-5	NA	CASSFDPGQGFGGNQPQHF	TGTGCCAGCAGTTTCGATCCGGGACAGGGCTTTGGGGGCAATCAGCCCCAGCATTTT
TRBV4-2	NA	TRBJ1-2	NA	CASSQEGPPNYGYTF	TGTGCCAGCAGCCAAGAGGGACCTCCTAACTATGGCTACACCTTC
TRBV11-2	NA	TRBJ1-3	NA	CASSSAGVAGNTIYF	TGTGCCAGCAGCTCGGCAGGGGTGGCTGGAAACACCATATATTTT
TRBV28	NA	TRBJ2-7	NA	CASSLFEEAYEQYF	TGTGCCAGCAGTTTATTTGAAGAAGCCTACGAGCAGTACTTC
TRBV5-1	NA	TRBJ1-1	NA	CASSLVAGNTEAFF	TGCGCCAGCAGCTTGGTCGCGGGGAACACTGAAGCTTTCTTT
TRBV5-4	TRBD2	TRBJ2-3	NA	CASSYSGTRDTQYF	TGTGCCAGCAGCTATAGCGGGACTCGGGATACGCAGTATTTT
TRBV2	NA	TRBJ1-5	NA	CASSGPSNQPQHF	TGTGCCAGCAGTGGACCCAGTAATCAGCCCCAGCATTTT